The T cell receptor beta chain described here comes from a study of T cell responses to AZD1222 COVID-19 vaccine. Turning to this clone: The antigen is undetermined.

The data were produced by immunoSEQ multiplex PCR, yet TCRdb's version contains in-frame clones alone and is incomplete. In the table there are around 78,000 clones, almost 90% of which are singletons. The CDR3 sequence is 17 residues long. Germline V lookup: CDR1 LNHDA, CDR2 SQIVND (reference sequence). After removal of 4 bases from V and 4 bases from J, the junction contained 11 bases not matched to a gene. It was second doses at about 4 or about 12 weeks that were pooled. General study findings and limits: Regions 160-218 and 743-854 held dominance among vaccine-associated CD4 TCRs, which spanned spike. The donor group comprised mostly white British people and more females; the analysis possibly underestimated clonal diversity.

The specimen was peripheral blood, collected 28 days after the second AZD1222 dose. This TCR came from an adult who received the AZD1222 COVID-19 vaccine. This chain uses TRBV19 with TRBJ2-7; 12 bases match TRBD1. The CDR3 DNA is TGTGCCAGTAGTACCCGGCGCCGGGACAGGGGGCTTTACGAGCAGTACTTC. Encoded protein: CASSTRRRDRGLYEQYF.